Presented here are 4 T cell receptor beta chains from one specimen sequenced in a study of type 1 and type 2 diabetes patients. Genomic DNA was the PCR template. Multiplex PCR with 30 forward and 13 reverse primers amplified the TCR beta CDR3. TCRdb reprocessed the multiplex PCR reads via MiXCR and lists one record per CDR3 protein. The sample carries some 250,000 distinct CDR3 sequences, roughly 44% recorded once. The sample consisted of peripheral blood mononuclear cells (PBMCs). Every receptor here comes from a man between 18 and 35 years old with type 2 diabetes.

CDR3 residues: CASSPGKHTGELFF. In DNA form, the CDR3 reads TGTGCCAGCTCACCGGGAAAGCACACCGGGGAGCTGTTTTTT. The J gene is TRBJ2-2, the V gene TRBV18, with D uncertain. Germline V gene data show CDR1 as KGHSH and CDR2 as LQKENI. The CDR3 has 14 residues. The germline V and J ends were trimmed by 3 bases and 3 bases, with 8 bases remaining between them.

V gene TRBV19 combines with J gene TRBJ1-1, with 7 nucleotides matching TRBD1. The CDR3 spans 14 residues. CDR1 LNHDA and CDR2 SQIVND come from the germline V gene (reference sequence). Unmatched junction bases numbered 8, after V lost 5 bases and J lost 5 bases. The CDR3: CASSQQGSSTEAFF. CDR3 nucleotides: TGTGCCAGTAGTCAACAGGGGAGTTCAACTGAAGCTTTCTTT. Full variable domain (outside the CDR3, taken from reference TRBV19 and TRBJ1-1): DGGITQSPKYLFRKEGQNVTLSCEQNLNHDAMYWYRQDPGQGLRLIYYSQIVNDFQKGDIAEGYSVSREKKESFPLTVTSAQKNPTAFYLCASSQQGSSTEAFFGQGTRLTVV.

Remarks on this clonotype: Since a much larger clone is just one base distant, this may be a read error. This chain links TRBV7-8 with TRBJ2-7, with 9 bases aligning to TRBD1. The germline CDR1 and CDR2 sequences are SGHVS and FQNEAQ. This CDR3 region has 16 residues. Unmatched junction bases numbered 9, after V lost 3 bases and J lost 3 bases. In DNA, the CDR3 is TGTGCCAGCAGCTTGGGGACAGGGATGGGGGACTACGAGCAGTACTTC. Protein: CASSLGTGMGDYEQYF.

This clonotype was found a few times. This chain joins TRBV7-2 and TRBJ2-7, with 11 positions matching TRBD1. The end of the DNA aligns better with TRBJ2-5, so the J call may be wrong. The germline V gene encodes CDR1 SGHTA and CDR2 FQGNSA. CDR3 length equals 16 residues. CDR3 protein: CASSSLPGQGGETQYF. The DNA of the CDR3 is TGTGCCAGCAGCAGTTTGCCGGGACAGGGGGGAGAGACCCAGTACTTC.